One TCR beta chain is described in this entry. The sample belongs to a study of blood T cell repertoires in COVID-19. The authors' processing: Using reference gene primer amplification, nucleated cell counts were estimated. Measured with immunoSEQ multiplex PCR; TCRdb has only the in-frame clones, and not every one. That table furnishes V, J and clone size, whereas the DNA furnished D and trimming. The data show around 12,000 clones, 88% seen once. CDR1 and CDR2 (germline): SGHAT, FQNNGV. Trimming cost V 2 bases and J 8 bases; bases outside gene matches: 16. CDR3 length: 17 amino acids. The source material was peripheral blood. The source is a human donor in a cohort sampled during active COVID-19. The J gene is TRBJ1-2, the V gene TRBV11-2, with 8 positions matching TRBD1. Written as DNA, the CDR3 is TGTGCCAGCAGCTTATCTTTTCGGACAGGGTCGGGAAAGGGCTACACCTTC. It encodes CASSLSFRTGSGKGYTF.